This T cell receptor (beta chain) was sequenced during a study of CXCR3-negative and CXCR3-positive naive CD8 T cells. Whole-study results and caveats: Naive cells that were CXCR3-positive had more hydrophobic TRB CDR3s (compared with CXCR3-negative naive cells).

UMI labels and 5' RACE were used to prepare the TRB cDNA libraries. TCRdb re-called the 5' RACE reads, yielding one record per CDR3 amino acid sequence without DNA. In total, the table holds 140,000 to 150,000 distinct CDR3 sequences. CDR3 length equals 14 residues. With respect to this clonotype: What it binds is not known.

The TCR sequence derives from a human donor in good health. Some clones in this sample may be carry-over from other donors' samples. The chain combines TRBV23-1 with TRBJ2-7; the TCRdb D gene call, TRBD1, has no DNA to confirm it. TRBV23-1 is an ORF for which the function is uncertain. The sequencing input was naive CXCR3+ CD8+ T cells from blood. As to subset: CD45RO-CCR7+CD27+CD95- naive CD8+ T cells expressing CXCR3 (TNR3+). CDR3 residues: CATGQGRGSYEQYF.